The clone carrying this T cell receptor (beta chain) was counted a single time. The length of the CDR3 is 15 residues. The V segment lost 5 bases and the J segment 4 bases; nucleotides outside the gene matches: 8. CDR1 is SNHLY and CDR2 is FYNNEI in the germline V gene. The data were produced by immunoSEQ multiplex PCR, yet TCRdb's version contains in-frame clones alone and is incomplete. The table lists around 200,000 clones, 86% of them singletons. The data originate from a study of blood T cell repertoires in COVID-19. The chain joins TRBV2 to TRBJ1-2; TRBD1 aligns across 9 bases. Sequenced sample: peripheral blood. This sequence was found in a man aged 65 to 85 with active or convalescent COVID-19. CDR3 sequence: CASSSADRGGYGYTF. CDR3 sequence (DNA): TGTGCCAGCAGTTCCGCTGACAGGGGGGGCTATGGCTACACCTTC. The whole variable domain, filled in from reference TRBV2 and TRBJ1-2, reads EPEVTQTPSHQVTQMGQEVILRCVPISNHLYFYWYRQILGQKVEFLVSFYNNEISEKSEIFDDQFSVERPDGSNFTLKIRSTKLEDSAMYFCASSSADRGGYGYTFGSGTRLTVV.